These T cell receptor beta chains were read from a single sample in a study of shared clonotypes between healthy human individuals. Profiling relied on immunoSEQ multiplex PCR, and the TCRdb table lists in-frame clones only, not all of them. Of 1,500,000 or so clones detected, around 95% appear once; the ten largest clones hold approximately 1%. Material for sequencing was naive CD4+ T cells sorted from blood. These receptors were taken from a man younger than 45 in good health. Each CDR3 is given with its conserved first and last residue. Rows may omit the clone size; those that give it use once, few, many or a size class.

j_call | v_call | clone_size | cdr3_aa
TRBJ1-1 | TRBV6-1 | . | CASKRTGMNTEAFF
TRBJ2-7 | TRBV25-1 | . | CASSGTGGVLGEQYF
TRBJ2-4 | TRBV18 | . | CASSPPSGRTKNIQYF
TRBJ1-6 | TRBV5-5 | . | CASSLVDRGPGNSPLHF
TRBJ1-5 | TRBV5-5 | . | CASSLGQNQPQHF
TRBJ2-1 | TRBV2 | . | CASSWTSGDYNEQFF
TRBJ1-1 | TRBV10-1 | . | CASSESPTAEAFF
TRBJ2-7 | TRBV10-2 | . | CASRPGVNKILQYF
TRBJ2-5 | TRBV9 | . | CASSVSYSETQYF
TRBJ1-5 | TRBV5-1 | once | CASSLSPNQPQHF
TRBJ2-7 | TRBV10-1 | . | CASSDGTGGLSYEQYF
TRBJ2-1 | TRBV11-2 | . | CASSRTGGYNEQFF
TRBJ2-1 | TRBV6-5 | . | CASSYDLNYNEQFF
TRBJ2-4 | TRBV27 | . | CASSPDRDRLAKNIQYF
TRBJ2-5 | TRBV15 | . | CATSRDTETQYF
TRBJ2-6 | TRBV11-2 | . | CASSANRTQQSRANVLTF
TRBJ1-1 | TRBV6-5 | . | CASSPWTDSNTEAFF
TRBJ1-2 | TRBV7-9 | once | CASSFYGVAYGYTF
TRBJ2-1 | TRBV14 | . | CASSPLRTSGRDEQFF
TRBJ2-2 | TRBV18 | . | CASSPGTGATGELFF
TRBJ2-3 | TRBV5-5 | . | CASSFYRSTDTQYF
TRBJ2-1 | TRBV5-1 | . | CASFRGGSRVEQFF
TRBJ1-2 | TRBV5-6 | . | CASSLPRGGDINYGYTF
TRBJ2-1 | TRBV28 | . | CASSPLVNEQFF
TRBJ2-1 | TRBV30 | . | CAWSFSGHNEQFF
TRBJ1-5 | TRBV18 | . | CASSQGTGGNQPQHF
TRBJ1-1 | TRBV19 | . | CASREGFGTEAFF
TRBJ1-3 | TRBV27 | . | CASRMTHDSGNTIYF
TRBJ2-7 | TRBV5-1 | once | CASSLRQSYEQYF
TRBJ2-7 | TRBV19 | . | CASSNEQGGAGPYEQYF
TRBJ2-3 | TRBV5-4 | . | CASSGVSDTQYF